The TCR beta chain described here comes from a study of T-cell memory formation after mild COVID-19. A single record per CDR3 protein comes from TCRdb applying MiXCR to the 5' RACE reads. The sample holds some 350,000 distinct CDR3 sequences, 10% to 15% seen once. This clonotype was observed at least ten times. This clonotype was obtained from a man between 18 and 29 years old who had mild COVID-19 (a few samples of this study predate the infection). Cell type and time point are not known. Sequencing was carried out using PBMCs or a T cell subset sorted from them (not recorded which).

CDR3 sequence (DNA): TGTGCCAGCAGCTCGGTGGTACCCTACGAGCAGTACGTC. Translating gives CASSSVVPYEQYV. The chain couples TRBV5-6 to TRBJ2-7; D unclear. V was shortened by 3 bases and J by 2 bases, with 9 bases between the two germline ends. The CDR3 covers 13 residues. Germline V gene lookup returns CDR1 SGHDT and CDR2 YYEEEE.